Following are 31 T cell receptor beta chains from one sample sequenced in a study of response to subunit inactivated influenza vaccine. One entry per CDR3 protein results from TCRdb running MiXCR on the RT-PCR reads. The table lists about 530,000 distinct CDR3 sequences, approximately 12% of them singletons. The sequences come from PBMCs from blood, collected roughly 46 days after vaccination. These receptors all stem from a man between 50 and 59 years old who received an inactivated influenza vaccine.

The V and J genes are TRBV7-6 and TRBJ2-5, with D perhaps TRBD1 (5 bases). Trimming removed 1 base from V and 3 bases from J, with 15 bases in between. Germline CDR1 and CDR2: SGHVS and FNYEAQ. The CDR3 is 16 amino acids. In DNA, the CDR3 is TGTGCCAGCAGCTTAGGGGGCGCCCTCAACGAAGAGACCCAGTACTTC. As protein: CASSLGGALNEETQYF.

This clonotype turned up a few times. The rearrangement links TRBV7-8 to TRBJ1-1; 8 bases are a match to TRBD1. The V gene end was trimmed by 1 base and the J gene end by 7 bases; junction bases not matched to a gene: 8. Germline CDR1 and CDR2: SGHVS and FQNEAQ. The CDR3 runs 15 residues. For the CDR3, the DNA is TGTGCCAGCAGCTTAGGACAGGGGATGGATATTGAAGCTTTCTTT. As protein: CASSLGQGMDIEAFF. The whole variable domain, remainder taken from reference TRBV7-8 and TRBJ1-1, is GAGVSQSPRYKVAKRGQDVALRCDPISGHVSLFWYQQALGQGPEFLTYFQNEAQLDKSGLPSDRFFAERPEGSVSTLKIQRTQQEDSAVYLCASSLGQGMDIEAFFGQGTRLTVV.

This clonotype was detected only a few times. The rearrangement joins TRBV9 to TRBJ2-1, with 9 bases fitting TRBD1. The ends lost 2 bases at V and 3 bases at J; junction bases unmatched: 6. There are 16 residues in the CDR3. Germline V gene lookup returns CDR1 SGDLS and CDR2 YYNGEE. Here the CDR3 reads CASSVEDRGGYNEQFF. The CDR3 DNA reads TGTGCCAGCAGCGTCGAGGACAGGGGTGGCTACAATGAGCAGTTCTTC. The full variable domain, rest sourced from reference TRBV9 and TRBJ2-1, is DSGVTQTPKHLITATGQRVTLRCSPRSGDLSVYWYQQSLDQGLQFLIQYYNGEERAKGNILERFSAQQFPDLHSELNLSSLELGDSALYFCASSVEDRGGYNEQFFGPGTRLTVL.

The table lists this clonotype with a few counts. The genes are TRBV7-2 and TRBJ2-7; D unresolved. V was clipped by 5 bases and J by 4 bases, with 15 bases between them. From germline, CDR1 is SGHTA and CDR2 FQGNSA. This CDR3 has 14 amino acids. Here the CDR3 reads CASSVIGKSYEQYF. Written as DNA, the CDR3 is TGTGCCAGCAGCGTAATAGGTAAATCGTACGAGCAGTACTTC.

In DNA, the CDR3 is TGTGCCAGCAGCTTATTAACTAGACGTGAGACCCAGTACTTC. Translating it yields CASSLLTRRETQYF. The chain uses TRBV7-2 and TRBJ2-5, with a possible D match to TRBD2 (5 bases). The V end was cut by 2 bases, the J end by 5 bases, with 12 bases between. The CDR3 is made up of 14 amino acids. CDR1 and CDR2 from the germline V gene are SGHTA and FQGNSA.

The CDR3, as DNA: TGTGCCATCACCCCCGGGAACCACAATGAGCAGTTCTTC. Translated, it gives CAITPGNHNEQFF. The chain joins TRBV10-3 to TRBJ2-1, with D maybe TRBD2 (5 bases). Trimming cost V 7 bases and J 5 bases, with 12 bases left between them. In germline, CDR1 is ENHRY, CDR2 SYGVKD. The CDR3 is made up of 13 amino acids.

This chain uses TRBV11-2 with TRBJ2-7; D might be TRBD1 or TRBD2, each matching 5 bases. Trimming took off 4 bases at V and 2 bases at J, with 15 bases between the two ends. Germline CDR1 SGHAT, CDR2 FQNNGV. The CDR3 extends over 15 amino acids. CDR3 DNA sequence: TGTGCCAGCAGCTCGCTCCGGGACCGAGCCTACGAGCAGTACTTC. Protein sequence: CASSSLRDRAYEQYF.

The chain links TRBV6-5 to TRBJ2-1, with D hard to call. Germline CDR1 reads MNHEY; CDR2 reads SVGAGI. The V and J ends lost 0 bases and 10 bases respectively, with 10 bases between them. CDR3 length equals 13 residues. The CDR3 coding sequence is TGTGCCAGCAGTTACTCGAACGTCCGAGAGCAGTTCTTC. This encodes CASSYSNVREQFF.

This clonotype was found many times. The chain recombines TRBV10-3 with TRBJ1-1; D is undetermined. The CDR3 totals 13 residues. The germline CDR1 and CDR2 sequences are ENHRY and SYGVKD. Trimming took off 2 bases at V and 7 bases at J, with 11 bases between the two ends. Written as DNA, the CDR3 is TGTGCCATCAGTGAGAGAGTAGGCGGTGAAGCTTTCTTT. Amino acid sequence: CAISERVGGEAFF.

This clonotype was observed many times. CDR3 DNA sequence: TGCAGCGCCTACGGCGGGAGATCCTGGGAGACCCAGTACTTC. This encodes CSAYGGRSWETQYF. The chain uses TRBV29-1 and TRBJ2-5; TRBD2 matches 7 bases. Unmatched junction bases numbered 13, after V lost 7 bases and J lost 5 bases. Germline CDR1 reads SQVTM; CDR2 reads ANQGSEA. The CDR3 has 14 amino acids.

The sample holds one count of this clonotype. This chain connects TRBV11-3 to TRBJ2-1; 7 bases align to TRBD2. The CDR3 consists of 16 residues. Losses at the gene ends were 4 bases for V and 9 bases for J; bases not matched to a gene: 15. The germline gives CDR1 SGHNT, CDR2 YENEEA. CDR3 coding DNA: TGTGCCAGCAGCTCCGGTTATGGGCGGGAGTCGCCTGAGCAGTTCTTC. This codes for CASSSGYGRESPEQFF.

Concerning this clonotype: A read error may explain this, as a much larger clone is one base away. The chain joins TRBV29-1 to TRBJ1-1; possibly TRBD1 for D (6 bases). The CDR3 covers 12 residues. Germline CDR1 reads SQVTM; CDR2 reads ANQGSEA. CDR3 sequence: CRAGQKNTEAFF. CDR3 sequence (DNA): TGCAGGGCCGGACAGAAGAACACTGAAGCTTTCTTT.

The sample holds many counts of this clonotype. The V gene is TRBV4-3, the J gene TRBJ2-1; 9 positions agree with TRBD2. CDR1 is LGHNA, CDR2 YSLEER, per germline. The junction had 2 bases not matched to a gene; V was cut back by 1 base and J by 4 bases. CDR3 size: 15 residues. The DNA of the CDR3 is TGCGCCAGCAGCCAAGGTACTAGCGGGTACAATGAGCAGTTCTTC. Encoded protein: CASSQGTSGYNEQFF.

CDR3 loop: CASSIQGNYGYTF. The CDR3, as DNA: TGTGCCAGCAGTATACAGGGGAACTATGGCTACACCTTC. The V call is TRBV12-3 or TRBV12-4, the J call TRBJ1-2, with TRBD1 matching over 7 bases. The V gene end was trimmed by 5 bases and the J gene end by 2 bases; junction bases not matched to a gene: 2. This CDR3 is 13 amino acids long.

This clonotype was recorded at least ten times. V and J are TRBV12-3 or TRBV12-4 and TRBJ2-2; 11 positions agree with TRBD2. The V and J ends lost 3 bases and 5 bases, in that order; junction bases with no gene match: 2. The length of the CDR3 is 15 residues. CDR3 nucleotides: TGTGCCAGCAGTTTGACTAGCGGGGTGACCGGGGAGCTGTTTTTT. It specifies CASSLTSGVTGELFF.

This clonotype was counted only a few times. The V and J genes are TRBV6-2 or TRBV6-3 and TRBJ2-2, with D maybe TRBD1 (5 bases). The CDR3 extends over 13 amino acids. Germline-derived CDR1 and CDR2 are MNHEY and SVGEGT. The V end lost 5 bases, the J end lost 7 bases, and 11 bases lay between the germline ends. The CDR3 nucleotides are TGTGCCAGCAGTCGGAAAGGGGACGGGGAGCTGTTTTTT. It specifies CASSRKGDGELFF.

V gene TRBV2 combines with J gene TRBJ1-1; D gene ambiguous. V gave up 9 bases and J gave up 0 bases, with 14 bases separating them. Germline CDR1 reads SNHLY; CDR2 reads FYNNEI. CDR3 length equals 14 residues. The CDR3 DNA reads as TGTGCCAGTTCGGACGGATTTATGAACACTGAAGCTTTCTTT. Translation gives CASSDGFMNTEAFF.

The chain recombines TRBV6-1 with TRBJ1-6, with a weak D call TRBD1 (5 bases). The V end was cut by 6 bases, the J end by 2 bases, with 14 bases between. The CDR3 runs 16 residues. Germline V lookup: CDR1 MNHNS, CDR2 SASEGT. CDR3 in DNA: TGTGCCAGCAGGCTATCAGGGAGGGCCTATAATTCACCCCTCCACTTT. Translating gives CASRLSGRAYNSPLHF.

The chain couples TRBV12-3 or TRBV12-4 to TRBJ2-4; 9 nucleotides line up with TRBD1. After removal of 1 base from V and 6 bases from J, the junction contained 10 bases not matched to a gene. The CDR3 loop spans 17 amino acids. In DNA, the CDR3 is TGTGCCAGCAGTTTAGGGGGACAGGGAGTTTGGAGAAACATTCAGTACTTC. Translating gives CASSLGGQGVWRNIQYF.

This sequence joins TRBV5-1 and TRBJ2-1, with TRBD1 matching 7 bases. CDR3 length: 15 residues. J gave up 3 bases and V 5 bases, and 8 bases lay outside the gene matches. Germline values: CDR1 SGHRS, CDR2 YFSETQ. The chain's CDR3 is CASRHDRAGYNEQFF. The CDR3 DNA reads TGCGCCAGCAGACACGACAGGGCTGGCTACAATGAGCAGTTCTTC.

This clonotype has a handful of counts. The chain links TRBV20-1 to TRBJ2-2; the match to TRBD2 covers 8 bases. This CDR3 contains 16 residues. J was trimmed by 5 bases and V by 0 bases; bases with no gene match: 8. Germline V gene data show CDR1 as DFQATT and CDR2 as SNEGSKA (reference sequence). The CDR3 region has the DNA TGCAGTGCTAGAGATGCAGCGGGGGCCCAAACCGGGGAGCTGTTTTTT. Translated, it gives CSARDAAGAQTGELFF.

This clonotype has more than one count but fewer than ten. The gene calls are TRBV10-3 and TRBJ2-1; no clear D gene. This CDR3 is 17 amino acids long. The germline gives CDR1 ENHRY, CDR2 SYGVKD. Deletions cut 0 bases from V and 0 bases from J, with 12 bases between. CDR3 region: CAISESVGLNSYNEQFF. Written as DNA, the CDR3 is TGTGCCATCAGTGAGTCGGTGGGCCTTAACTCCTACAATGAGCAGTTCTTC.

The chain carries TRBV20-1 and TRBJ2-7; D assignment may be TRBD1 or TRBD2 (6 bases each). Trimming took off 3 bases at V and 0 bases at J, with 18 bases between the two ends. Germline loops: CDR1 DFQATT, CDR2 SNEGSKA (reference sequence). The CDR3 runs to 16 residues. The CDR3 loop is CSARGGGGTSSYEQYF. CDR3 nucleotide sequence: TGCAGTGCTAGGGGCGGAGGGGGGACTTCCTCCTACGAGCAGTACTTC.

This clonotype was observed at least ten times. This chain uses TRBV7-2 with TRBJ1-4, with 8 bases fitting TRBD1. V shed 0 bases, J shed 5 bases, and the junction held 2 bases outside the gene matches. The germline V gene encodes CDR1 SGHTA and CDR2 FQGNSA. The CDR3 extends over 15 amino acids. The CDR3 DNA reads as TGTGCCAGCAGCTTAGCGTCAGGGGGCAATGAAAAACTGTTTTTT. This encodes CASSLASGGNEKLFF.

This clonotype was seen more than once but under ten times. The chain combines TRBV29-1 with TRBJ2-3, with D tentatively TRBD1 or TRBD2 (5 bases each). This CDR3 is 13 amino acids long. The V end lost 7 bases, the J end lost 2 bases, and 13 bases lay between the germline ends. Germline V gives CDR1 SQVTM, CDR2 ANQGSEA. CDR3 residues: CSAGTRHTDTQYF. CDR3 bases: TGCAGCGCCGGGACCCGCCACACAGATACGCAGTATTTT.

This clonotype was recorded at least ten times. The genes are TRBV5-1 and TRBJ2-7, with 8 nucleotides matching TRBD2. This CDR3 comprises 15 residues. Germline loops: CDR1 SGHRS, CDR2 YFSETQ. Germline trimming cut 5 bases from V and 0 bases from J; bases unmatched to any gene: 7. The CDR3 is CASRDSGVSSYEQYF. The CDR3 DNA sequence: TGCGCCAGCAGGGATAGCGGGGTCAGCTCCTACGAGCAGTACTTC.

The chain carries TRBV6-2 or TRBV6-3 and TRBJ2-5; 7 positions match TRBD2. Germline loops: CDR1 MNHEY, CDR2 SVGEGT. The CDR3 runs to 16 residues. With V trimmed by 6 bases and J by 5 bases, 15 bases remained unmatched. CDR3 nucleotides: TGTGCCAGCAGCACCCTCTACGCGGGAGTCGGGGAGACCCAGTACTTC. Its translation is CASSTLYAGVGETQYF.

The chain combines TRBV29-1 with TRBJ1-2; D ambiguous. The CDR3 loop spans 12 amino acids. Germline V CDR1 and CDR2: SQVTM, ANQGSEA. V lost 6 bases and J 6 bases, leaving 14 bases between the germline ends. The CDR3 DNA reads as TGCAGCGTAGCGGCTGGGCACGATGGCTACACCTTC. It specifies CSVAAGHDGYTF.

The sample holds a few counts of this clonotype. V and J are TRBV15 and TRBJ1-5; tentatively, D is TRBD1 (5 bases). V was shortened by 6 bases and J by 3 bases, with 15 bases between the two germline ends. This CDR3 spans 15 amino acids. The V gene's germline CDR1 is LNHNV and CDR2 YYDKDF (reference sequence). The CDR3 loop reads CATRPTGTHNQPQHF. In DNA, the CDR3 is TGTGCCACCAGACCAACCGGGACTCACAATCAGCCCCAGCATTTT.

V and J are TRBV4-1 and TRBJ2-1; TRBD2 is a possible D gene (5 bases). Germline loops: CDR1 MGHRA, CDR2 YSYEKL. This CDR3 region has 15 residues. Deletions cut 6 bases from V and 8 bases from J, with 20 bases between. The CDR3 is CASRPYSGIAHEQFF. CDR3 nucleotide sequence: TGCGCCAGCAGGCCTTATTCCGGGATAGCACATGAGCAGTTCTTC.

The table lists this clonotype with many counts. V gene TRBV15 combines with J gene TRBJ2-3; 10 bases fit TRBD2. The V gene end was trimmed by 0 bases and the J gene end by 7 bases; junction bases not matched to a gene: 4. In germline, CDR1 is LNHNV, CDR2 YYDKDF (reference sequence). The CDR3 totals 15 residues. CDR3 DNA: TGTGCCACCAGCAGAGATCAGCGGGAGGGATATACGCAGTATTTT. This codes for CATSRDQREGYTQYF.